This T cell receptor (beta chain) derives from a study of T cell repertoires in cytomegalovirus infection. The CDR3 consists of 15 residues. The germline V and J ends were trimmed by 6 bases and 1 base, with 13 bases remaining between them. From germline, CDR1 is MDHEN and CDR2 SYDVKM. One entry per CDR3 protein results from TCRdb running MiXCR on the reads. The profile shows hundreds of thousands of distinct CDR3 sequences, roughly 9.5% of them singletons. This clonotype was detected ten times or more. J is TRBJ1-5 and V is TRBV28, with D unresolved. The sequenced sample was PBMCs. This sequence originates from a human donor in good health (CMV status not recorded). Some clones in this sample may be carry-over from other donors' samples. The CDR3 reads CASRDRKGSNQPQHF. CDR3 nucleotides: TGTGCCAGCAGGGACCGGAAAGGAAGCAATCAGCCCCAGCATTTT.